This is a list of T cell receptor beta chains from one sample in a study of identical twins. TCRdb reanalysed the 5' RACE reads using MiXCR and keeps one entry per CDR3 protein. The sample yields 450,000 or so distinct CDR3 sequences, roughly 24% seen once. In addition, the sample was reused for a study of T cells expressing NK-cell markers.

Input material: CD4+ T cells sorted from blood. The receptor source for this set is a woman between 18 and 29 years old in good health. Both conserved end residues are part of each CDR3. The order of the fields is D gene, V gene, J gene, clone size, CDR3 protein, CDR3 DNA. D genes are given only for firm matches. Rows give clone size only sometimes, using once, few, many, or a class for an expanded clone.

D: .; V: TRBV7-2; J: TRBJ1-1; size: .; CDR3: CASSRGGLLAEAFF; DNA: TGTGCCAGCAGCCGAGGAGGGCTCCTAGCCGAAGCTTTCTTT
D: TRBD2; V: TRBV5-1; J: TRBJ2-5; size: few; CDR3: CASSLALAGETQYF; DNA: TGCGCCAGCAGCTTGGCACTAGCGGGAGAGACCCAGTACTTC
D: TRBD1; V: TRBV6-5; J: TRBJ2-7; size: .; CDR3: CASSYSGTGIVYEQYF; DNA: TGTGCCAGCAGTTACTCCGGGACAGGGATCGTTTACGAGCAGTACTTC
D: .; V: TRBV5-1; J: TRBJ2-7; size: .; CDR3: CASSMDEGEQYF; DNA: TGCGCCAGCAGCATGGACGAGGGCGAGCAGTACTTC
D: .; V: TRBV7-8; J: TRBJ2-4; size: .; CDR3: CASSLNRWGLAKNIQYF; DNA: TGTGCCAGCAGCTTGAACCGATGGGGACTAGCCAAAAACATTCAGTACTTC
D: TRBD2; V: TRBV5-1; J: TRBJ2-7; size: .; CDR3: CASSLLPTSGAYEQYF; DNA: TGCGCCAGCAGCTTACTTCCGACTAGCGGGGCCTACGAGCAGTACTTC
D: TRBD1; V: TRBV10-3; J: TRBJ1-2; size: .; CDR3: CAITPGQSYGYTF; DNA: TGTGCCATCACACCGGGACAGAGCTATGGCTACACCTTC
D: .; V: TRBV12-3/TRBV12-4; J: TRBJ2-3; size: .; CDR3: CASAQEAKPYDTQYF; DNA: TGTGCCAGCGCCCAGGAGGCCAAACCTTACGATACGCAGTATTTT
D: .; V: TRBV7-9; J: TRBJ2-2; size: few; CDR3: CASSLVGGSAGELFF; DNA: TGTGCCAGCAGCTTAGTAGGCGGCTCGGCCGGGGAGCTGTTTTTT
D: .; V: TRBV6-2/TRBV6-3; J: TRBJ2-6; size: .; CDR3: CASSYRLSGANVLTF; DNA: TGTGCCAGCAGTTATCGGCTCTCTGGGGCCAACGTCCTGACTTTC
D: TRBD1; V: TRBV20-1; J: TRBJ2-4; size: .; CDR3: CSARGTGVYIQYF; DNA: TGCAGTGCTAGGGGGACAGGGGTATACATTCAGTACTTC
D: .; V: TRBV11-3; J: TRBJ2-3; size: .; CDR3: CASSSGSVGNTQYF; DNA: TGTGCCAGCAGCTCGGGTTCCGTGGGAAATACGCAGTATTTT
D: .; V: TRBV29-1; J: TRBJ2-6; size: .; CDR3: CSAVQVTHSGANVLTF; DNA: TGCAGCGCCGTACAGGTAACCCACTCTGGGGCCAACGTCCTGACTTTC
D: TRBD1; V: TRBV20-1; J: TRBJ2-1; size: few; CDR3: CSAFPEGTGQSEQFF; DNA: TGCAGTGCTTTCCCTGAGGGGACAGGGCAGAGTGAGCAGTTCTTC
D: .; V: TRBV27; J: TRBJ2-7; size: few; CDR3: CASSSQGTLAYEQYF; DNA: TGTGCCAGCAGTTCCCAGGGGACCCTGGCTTACGAGCAGTACTTC
D: .; V: TRBV9; J: TRBJ1-2; size: few; CDR3: CASSASPTEGGYTF; DNA: TGTGCCAGCAGCGCTTCTCCTACAGAGGGTGGCTACACCTTC
D: TRBD1; V: TRBV5-1; J: TRBJ2-7; size: few; CDR3: CASSPGTGFPEQYF; DNA: TGCGCCAGCAGCCCCGGGACAGGGTTCCCCGAGCAGTACTTC
D: .; V: TRBV7-9; J: TRBJ1-1; size: .; CDR3: CASSPRLMSEAFF; DNA: TGTGCCAGCAGCCCCCGGCTGATGAGTGAAGCTTTCTTT
D: TRBD2; V: TRBV29-1; J: TRBJ2-1; size: .; CDR3: CSVEPPSGEQFF; DNA: TGCAGCGTTGAGCCCCCTAGCGGTGAGCAGTTCTTC
D: TRBD2; V: TRBV3-1; J: TRBJ2-3; size: .; CDR3: CASSHGGGGSRETDTQYF; DNA: TGTGCCAGCAGCCATGGAGGCGGGGGTAGCCGGGAAACAGATACGCAGTATTTT
D: TRBD2; V: TRBV7-6; J: TRBJ2-1; size: .; CDR3: CASSLTYPPLAGASDRDNEQFF; DNA: TGTGCCAGCAGCTTAACATACCCCCCGCTAGCGGGAGCTTCAGATCGGGACAATGAGCAGTTCTTC
D: .; V: TRBV20-1; J: TRBJ2-3; size: .; CDR3: CSARDFGGLGSTDTQYF; DNA: TGCAGTGCTAGAGATTTTGGGGGTCTCGGAAGCACAGATACGCAGTATTTT
D: .; V: TRBV5-1; J: TRBJ2-3; size: few; CDR3: CASSLAVRAGAFSTDTQYF; DNA: TGCGCCAGCAGCTTGGCGGTGAGGGCCGGGGCCTTCAGCACAGATACGCAGTATTTT
D: .; V: TRBV6-2/TRBV6-3; J: TRBJ2-1; size: .; CDR3: CASSYPGKAEQFF; DNA: TGTGCCAGCAGTTACCCGGGAAAGGCTGAGCAGTTCTTC
D: .; V: TRBV10-2; J: TRBJ2-1; size: few; CDR3: CASRGPRRDEQFF; DNA: TGCGCCAGCAGGGGACCTCGGAGGGATGAGCAGTTCTTC
D: TRBD2; V: TRBV6-5; J: TRBJ2-7; size: few; CDR3: CASSYTAGREQYF; DNA: TGTGCCAGCAGTTACACCGCCGGGAGGGAGCAGTACTTC
D: .; V: TRBV29-1; J: TRBJ1-1; size: .; CDR3: CSVEGNDEAFF; DNA: TGCAGCGTTGAAGGGAATGATGAAGCTTTCTTT
D: .; V: TRBV20-1; J: TRBJ1-1; size: .; CDR3: CSAEVGVNTEAFF; DNA: TGCAGTGCCGAAGTCGGGGTGAACACTGAAGCTTTCTTT
D: .; V: TRBV7-2; J: TRBJ2-3; size: few; CDR3: CASSLQVSTDTQYF; DNA: TGTGCCAGCAGCCTACAGGTTAGCACAGATACGCAGTATTTT
D: .; V: TRBV7-8; J: TRBJ2-1; size: .; CDR3: CASSPARDPIYNEQFF; DNA: TGTGCCAGCAGCCCCGCGAGGGACCCGATCTACAATGAGCAGTTCTTC
D: TRBD2; V: TRBV30; J: TRBJ2-1; size: .; CDR3: CAGQAGGRNEQFF; DNA: TGTGCCGGACAAGCGGGAGGTAGGAATGAGCAGTTCTTC